This T cell receptor beta chain was obtained from a study of beta chain features in type 1 diabetes. The study's findings and limits: For Type 1 diabetes patients, all four CD4+ subsets carried TCRB CDR3s that were moderately but significantly shorter. It was possible that PCR favored shorter templates, equally so in patients and controls. Compared to healthy donors, patients appeared to have naive, central memory and Treg TCRB repertoires that were more alike.

The CDR3 is made up of 16 amino acids. The germline V gene encodes CDR1 MGHRA and CDR2 YSYEKL. V shed 1 base, J shed 5 bases, and the junction held 7 bases outside the gene matches. Of the isolated RNA, all was reverse transcribed, and so the sequenced material was expressed TCRB transcripts. The method was immunoSEQ multiplex PCR; TCRdb's version includes in-frame clones alone and lacks a portion of them. Among hundreds of thousands of clones listed, roughly 12% were seen once. This clone has a handful of counts. Its antigen is currently unknown. The V call is TRBV4-1, the J call TRBJ2-1; 8 nucleotides match TRBD2. This receptor was identified in a woman in her late teens or twenties with type 1 diabetes. Input material: naive CD4+ T cells from blood. CDR3 sequence reads: CASSQGGGRSNNEQFF. DNA for the CDR3: TGCGCCAGCAGCCAAGGGGGCGGGAGGTCAAACAATGAGCAGTTCTTC.